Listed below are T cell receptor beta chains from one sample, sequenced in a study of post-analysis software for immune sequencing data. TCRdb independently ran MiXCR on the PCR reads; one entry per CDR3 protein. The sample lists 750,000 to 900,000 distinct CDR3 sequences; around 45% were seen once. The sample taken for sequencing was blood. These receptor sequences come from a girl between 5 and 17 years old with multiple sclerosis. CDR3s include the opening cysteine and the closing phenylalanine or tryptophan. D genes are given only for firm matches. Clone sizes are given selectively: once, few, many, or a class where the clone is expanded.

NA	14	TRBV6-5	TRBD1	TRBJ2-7	CASSRTGDSYEQYF	TGTGCCAGCAGTCGGACAGGAGATTCCTACGAGCAGTACTTC
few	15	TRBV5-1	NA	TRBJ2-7	CASSLYADAVYEQYF	TGCGCCAGCAGCTTGTACGCGGATGCCGTCTACGAGCAGTACTTC
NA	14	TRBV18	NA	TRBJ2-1	CASNLAGKYNEQFF	TGTGCCAGCAACCTGGCGGGGAAGTACAATGAGCAGTTCTTC
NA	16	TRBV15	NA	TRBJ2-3	CATSRDKTPTTDTQYF	TGTGCCACCAGCAGAGATAAGACACCTACCACAGATACGCAGTATTTT
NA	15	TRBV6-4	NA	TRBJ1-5	CASSDGITGNQPQHF	TGTGCCAGCAGTGACGGGATTACGGGCAATCAGCCCCAGCATTTT
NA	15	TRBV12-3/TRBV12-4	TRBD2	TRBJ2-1	CASSHGLAGYNEQFF	TGTGCCAGCAGTCATGGTCTAGCGGGATACAATGAGCAGTTCTTC
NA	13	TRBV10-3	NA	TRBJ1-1	CATSQGGFTEAFF	TGTGCCACCAGCCAAGGAGGATTCACTGAAGCTTTCTTT
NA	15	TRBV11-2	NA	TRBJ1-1	CASSLLGKGDTEAFF	TGTGCCAGCAGCTTATTGGGAAAGGGGGACACTGAAGCTTTCTTT
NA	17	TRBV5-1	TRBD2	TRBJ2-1	CASSLDVTSGRASVQFF	TGCGCCAGCAGCTTGGACGTGACTAGCGGGAGGGCTTCAGTGCAGTTCTTC
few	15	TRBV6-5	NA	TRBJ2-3	CASRDGGPRGDTQYF	TGTGCCAGCAGGGATGGCGGGCCACGGGGAGATACGCAGTATTTT
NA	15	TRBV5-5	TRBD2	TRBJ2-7	CASSLGGGRNYEQYF	TGTGCCAGCAGCTTGGGCGGGGGGCGAAACTACGAGCAGTACTTC
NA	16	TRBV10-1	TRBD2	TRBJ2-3	CASSAVLAGDTDTQYF	TGCGCCAGCAGTGCCGTACTAGCGGGGGACACAGATACGCAGTATTTT
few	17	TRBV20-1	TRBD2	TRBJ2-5	CSARSLAGRPSQETQYF	TGCAGTGCTAGATCTCTAGCGGGAAGACCCTCCCAAGAGACCCAGTACTTC
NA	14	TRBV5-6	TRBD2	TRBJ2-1	CASSWGTSVNEQFF	TGTGCCAGCAGCTGGGGGACTAGCGTGAATGAGCAGTTCTTC
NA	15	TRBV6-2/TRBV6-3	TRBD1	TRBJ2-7	CANSYGGSGGYEQYF	TGTGCCAACAGTTATGGGGGATCAGGGGGATACGAGCAGTACTTC
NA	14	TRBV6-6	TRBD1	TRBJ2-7	CASSYPGQGYEQYF	TGTGCCAGCAGTTACCCGGGACAGGGGTATGAGCAGTACTTC
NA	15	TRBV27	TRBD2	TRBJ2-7	CASSSRAGGSYEQYF	TGTGCCAGCAGTTCGAGAGCGGGAGGCTCCTACGAGCAGTACTTC
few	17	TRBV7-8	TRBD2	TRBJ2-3	CASRPGAGAGGTDTQYF	TGTGCCAGCAGACCCGGAGCGGGAGCGGGGGGCACAGATACGCAGTATTTT
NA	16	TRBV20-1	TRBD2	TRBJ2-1	CSATPGGGRTANEQFF	TGCAGTGCTACTCCCGGGGGGGGTAGGACTGCTAATGAGCAGTTCTTC
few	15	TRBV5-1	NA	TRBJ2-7	CASSSTGTRPYEQYF	TGCGCCAGCAGCTCCACCGGGACCAGACCCTACGAGCAGTACTTC
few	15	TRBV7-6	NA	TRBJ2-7	CASSLGGDTAYEQYF	TGTGCCAGCAGCTTAGGCGGGGACACCGCCTACGAGCAGTACTTC
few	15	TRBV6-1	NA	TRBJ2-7	CASSSGAVGRYEQYF	TGTGCCAGCAGCTCCGGGGCCGTGGGCCGCTACGAGCAGTACTTC
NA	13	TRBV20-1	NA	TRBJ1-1	CSALTDEGSEAFF	TGCAGTGCCCTGACGGACGAGGGGTCTGAAGCTTTCTTT
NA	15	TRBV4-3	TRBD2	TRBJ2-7	CASSQHIAGSGEQYF	TGCGCCAGCAGCCAGCACATAGCGGGCAGTGGGGAGCAGTACTTC
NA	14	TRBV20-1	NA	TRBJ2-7	CSAEEGTALNEQYF	TGCAGTGCTGAAGAAGGGACGGCTCTGAACGAGCAGTACTTC